These T cell receptor beta chains were read from a single sample in a study of blood T cell repertoires in COVID-19. Profiling relied on immunoSEQ multiplex PCR, and the TCRdb table lists in-frame clones only, not all of them. Here the sample spans almost 250,000 clones, roughly 86% being singletons. Sequenced material: peripheral blood. The receptors were sampled from a woman aged 55-70 years who had recovered from COVID-19. Each CDR3 is given with its conserved first and last residue. D genes are given only for firm matches. Clone size appears in some rows only: once, few, many, or a class for an expanded clone.

j_gene	v_gene	d_gene	abundance	CDR3nt	CDR3aa
TRBJ1-2	TRBV5-1	NA	NA	TGCGCCAGCAGCTTGGCCGCTAGCTATGGCTACACCTTC	CASSLAASYGYTF
TRBJ1-2	TRBV6-5	TRBD1	NA	TGTGCCAGCAGTTACCTCACCAGGGGGGCTGGTGGCTACACCTTC	CASSYLTRGAGGYTF
TRBJ2-7	TRBV2	NA	NA	TGTGCCAGCAGTGTAAGCAATGCCCCCTACGAGCAGTACTTC	CASSVSNAPYEQYF
TRBJ1-2	TRBV29-1	NA	once	TGCAGCGTTGAAGATCATACCCACGGTGCCTTC	CSVEDHTHGAF
TRBJ1-1	TRBV6-2/TRBV6-3	NA	few	TGTGCCAGCAGCCACAGGGCCTACACTGAAGCTTTCTTT	CASSHRAYTEAFF
TRBJ2-7	TRBV6-2/TRBV6-3	NA	NA	TGTGCCAGCAGTTACTCGAGACTAAACGGAGCCTACGAGCAGTACTTC	CASSYSRLNGAYEQYF
TRBJ2-7	TRBV6-5	NA	once	TGTGCCAGCAGGGTACTAGAGATGGGCGAGCAGTACTTC	CASRVLEMGEQYF
TRBJ1-4	TRBV7-2	NA	NA	TGTGCCAGCAGCTCGCAGTGGCGGCGGGAAAAACTGTTTTTT	CASSSQWRREKLFF
TRBJ1-5	TRBV7-6	NA	NA	TGTGCCAGCAGCCAACAGGGACGAAGCAATCAGCCCCAGCATTTT	CASSQQGRSNQPQHF
TRBJ1-3	TRBV28	TRBD1	NA	TGTGCCAGCAGTTTCCCCTTGACCGGGACAGGGATTTCCGGAAACACCATATATTTT	CASSFPLTGTGISGNTIYF
TRBJ2-1	TRBV11-2	NA	once	TGTGCCAGCAGATCTACAGGCTCCTACAATGAGCAGTTCTTC	CASRSTGSYNEQFF
TRBJ1-2	TRBV4-3	NA	NA	TGCGCCAGCAGCCAAGTGATATCGACAGGTTATAACTATGGCTACACCTTC	CASSQVISTGYNYGYTF
TRBJ2-3	TRBV19	TRBD2	once	TGTGCCAGTAGTCCTATACGGGGGGGCCGGACAGATACGCAGTATTTT	CASSPIRGGRTDTQYF
TRBJ2-5	TRBV21-1	NA	NA	TGTGCCAGCAGCAAAGGGGGGCAGGCCGCCCAAGAGACCCAGTACTTC	CASSKGGQAAQETQYF
TRBJ2-7	TRBV19	TRBD1	NA	TGTGCCAGTAGGGACAGGGGATCCCACGAGCAGTACTTC	CASRDRGSHEQYF
TRBJ2-1	TRBV27	TRBD2	NA	TGTGCCAGCAGTTTCTCCGGACTAGCGGGGGACCGACCCTCCTACAATGAGCAGTTCTTC	CASSFSGLAGDRPSYNEQFF
TRBJ1-2	TRBV28	NA	NA	TGTGCCAGCAGACAATTTAACTATGGCTACACCTTC	CASRQFNYGYTF
TRBJ2-3	TRBV29-1	NA	NA	TGCAGCGCCAACCGGCAGGGGACCCCAGATACGCAGTATTTT	CSANRQGTPDTQYF